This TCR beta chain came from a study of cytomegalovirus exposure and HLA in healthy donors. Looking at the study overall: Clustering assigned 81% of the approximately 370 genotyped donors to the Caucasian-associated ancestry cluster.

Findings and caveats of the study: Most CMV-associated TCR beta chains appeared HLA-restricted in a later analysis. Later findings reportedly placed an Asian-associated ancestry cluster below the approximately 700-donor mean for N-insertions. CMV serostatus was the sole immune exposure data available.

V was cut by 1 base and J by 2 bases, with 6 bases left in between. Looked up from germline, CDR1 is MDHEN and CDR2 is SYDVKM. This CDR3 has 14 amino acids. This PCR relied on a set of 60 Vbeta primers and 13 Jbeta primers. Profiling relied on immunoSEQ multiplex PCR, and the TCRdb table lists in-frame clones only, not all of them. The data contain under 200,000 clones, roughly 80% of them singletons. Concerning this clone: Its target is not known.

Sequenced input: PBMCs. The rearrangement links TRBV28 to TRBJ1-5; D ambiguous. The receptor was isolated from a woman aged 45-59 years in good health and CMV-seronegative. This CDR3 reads CASSLSYGNQPQHF. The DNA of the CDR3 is TGTGCCAGCAGTTTATCTTATGGCAATCAGCCCCAGCATTTT.